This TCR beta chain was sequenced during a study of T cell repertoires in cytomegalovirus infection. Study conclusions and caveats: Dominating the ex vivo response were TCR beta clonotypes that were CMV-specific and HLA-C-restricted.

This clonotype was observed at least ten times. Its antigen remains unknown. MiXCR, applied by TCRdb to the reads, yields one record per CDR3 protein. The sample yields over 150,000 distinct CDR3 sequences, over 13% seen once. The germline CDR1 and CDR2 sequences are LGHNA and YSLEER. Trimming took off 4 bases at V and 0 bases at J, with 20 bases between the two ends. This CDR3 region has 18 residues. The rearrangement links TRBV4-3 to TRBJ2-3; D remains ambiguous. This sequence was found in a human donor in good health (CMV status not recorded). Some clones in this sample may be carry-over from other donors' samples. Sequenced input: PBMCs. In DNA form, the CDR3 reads TGCGCCAGCAGCCTCGCGTCGTCCCGCACTTCTAGCACAGATACGCAGTATTTT. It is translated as CASSLASSRTSSTDTQYF.